A selection of T cell receptor beta chains follows, all from one sample in a study of control samples from healthy donors and cancer patients. Only in-frame clones appear in the TCRdb table, and some are missing; sequencing was by immunoSEQ multiplex PCR. The sample holds under 95,000 clones, 84% seen once. The sample was blood. The origin of the receptors is a man over 45 in good health. Each CDR3 is given with its conserved first and last residue.

V	J	CDR3
TRBV27	TRBJ2-7	CASSSPGFGPTYEQYF
TRBV12-5	TRBJ1-1	CASGLTLDRKGTEAFF
TRBV28	TRBJ1-1	CASSPLRGSGTEAFF
TRBV28	TRBJ1-5	CASSPTDNSNQPQHF
TRBV4-3	TRBJ2-1	CASSQDLSQAPSSYNEQFF
TRBV18	TRBJ1-1	CASSPRVGIEEAFF
TRBV5-4	TRBJ1-2	CASSLEAGNYGYTF
TRBV5-1	TRBJ1-2	CASGRTGTNYGYTF
TRBV4-3	TRBJ2-7	CASSHSGTGESYEQYF
TRBV7-2	TRBJ2-7	CASSLALEGAYEQYF
TRBV6-5	TRBJ2-3	CASRATPGQPQYF
TRBV4-1	TRBJ2-5	CASSSTQGLGETQYF
TRBV6-6	TRBJ1-4	CASGSLGANEKLFF
TRBV9	TRBJ1-3	CASSVGGNTIYF
TRBV18	TRBJ1-4	CASSPRDNNEKLFF
TRBV11-2	TRBJ2-7	CASSLLAGVGSREQYF
TRBV30	TRBJ1-2	CAWSVDGNYGYTF
TRBV2	TRBJ1-1	CASSEARITEAFF
TRBV19	TRBJ1-4	CASRDQHREANEKLFF
TRBV13	TRBJ2-5	CASSSPPYGRAGETQYF
TRBV5-4	TRBJ2-7	CASSPKRTGFVEQYF
TRBV2	TRBJ1-2	CASSEGHAEKYGYTF
TRBV19	TRBJ1-2	CASSMRSSAGYTF
TRBV7-2	TRBJ1-2	CASSLAVQERQGYTF
TRBV4-1	TRBJ2-5	CASSQGGTQETQYF
TRBV7-9	TRBJ2-7	CASSSAVATAYEQYF
TRBV5-1	TRBJ2-2	CASSLAPVEAGELFF
TRBV7-2	TRBJ1-2	CASSLEVSGRNGGYTF
TRBV7-8	TRBJ2-7	CASSDLSGRRYDEQYF
TRBV5-1	TRBJ2-3	CASSSEGGETDTQYF
TRBV10-3	TRBJ1-2	CAISEYGGEDGYTF
TRBV24-1	TRBJ2-1	CATSPTQGYMDNEQFF
TRBV5-6	TRBJ2-3	CASSSAGGEDTQYF
TRBV20-1	TRBJ2-7	CSASSPGQGNYEQYF
TRBV27	TRBJ1-2	CASSLRGPVYSGYTF
TRBV7-2	TRBJ1-2	CASSFSGIVNYGYTF
TRBV2	TRBJ1-6	CASMPSSRSYNSPLHF
TRBV6-6	TRBJ1-2	CASSSTGGRGYTF
TRBV7-9	TRBJ2-3	CASQGLADTDTQYF
TRBV19	TRBJ2-7	CASSIDPDRGYEQYF
TRBV19	TRBJ1-2	CASRVTGQDYGYTF
TRBV5-4	TRBJ2-3	CASSPRDRVADTQYF
TRBV10-2	TRBJ2-7	CASSEQVSGSHEQYF
TRBV30	TRBJ2-4	CAWSEQGRIQYF
TRBV9	TRBJ2-1	CASSARSAGGVGSYNEQFF
TRBV9	TRBJ2-2	CASSVSFGSVGGELFF
TRBV28	TRBJ2-1	CASSPGGGRPSSYNEQFF
TRBV12-3/TRBV12-4	TRBJ2-1	CASSLTSGEQFF